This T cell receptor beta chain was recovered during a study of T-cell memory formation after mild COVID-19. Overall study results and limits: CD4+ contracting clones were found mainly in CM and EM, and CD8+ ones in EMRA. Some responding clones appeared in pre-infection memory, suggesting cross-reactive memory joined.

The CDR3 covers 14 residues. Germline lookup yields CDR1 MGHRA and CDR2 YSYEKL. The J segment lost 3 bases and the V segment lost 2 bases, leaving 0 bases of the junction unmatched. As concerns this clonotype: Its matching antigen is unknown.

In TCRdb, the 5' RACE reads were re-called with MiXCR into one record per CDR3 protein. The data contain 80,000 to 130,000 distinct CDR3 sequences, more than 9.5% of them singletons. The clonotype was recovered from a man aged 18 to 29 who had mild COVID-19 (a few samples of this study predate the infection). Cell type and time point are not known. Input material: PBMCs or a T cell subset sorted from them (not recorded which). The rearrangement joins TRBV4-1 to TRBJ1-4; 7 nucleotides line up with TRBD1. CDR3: CASSQTGANEKLFF. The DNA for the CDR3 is TGCGCCAGCAGCCAAACAGGGGCTAATGAAAAACTGTTTTTT.